The text below deals with one T cell receptor beta chain. Its antigen is still unknown. These data are taken from a study of Ad26.COV2.S vaccination and SARS-CoV-2 variants. Treatment defined: some 19 received Ad26.COV2.S at low or high dose, single or two shots; a few received placebo; per-sample allocation not given. The samples were gathered on day 63 after the first injection of vaccine or placebo. Sequenced by immunoSEQ multiplex PCR; TCRdb stores in-frame clones only, minus some. The sample yields over 350,000 clones, 80% to 90% seen once. Study results and limitations: Vaccinated and placebo-treated recipients had similar non-spike TCR breadth.

Germline CDR1 is GTSNPN and CDR2 is SVGIG (reference sequence). The CDR3 extends over 14 amino acids. Sample: peripheral blood, taken in a trial of Ad26.COV2.S vaccine versus placebo. This receptor was taken from a person aged 18 to 59 who received the Ad26.COV2.S COVID-19 vaccine or a placebo. The rearrangement uses TRBV30 and TRBJ2-5; 11 bases are shared with TRBD2. CDR3 protein: CANYLTSGEETQYF. The CDR3 DNA follows: TGTGCAAATTACCTGACTAGCGGGGAGGAGACCCAGTACTTC.